Reported below is one T cell receptor (beta chain). The antigen it recognizes is unknown. One base away there is no much larger clone; base qualities are not given. This entry comes from a study of T cell responses to AZD1222 COVID-19 vaccine (dated by TCRdb to the early 2020s). Concerning the study at large: TCR sequencing covered roughly 230 trial participants: some 210 given two doses of AZD1222 and approximately 26 given two doses of MenACWY control vaccine. Trial participants were enrolled by age into 18-55, 56-69 and 70-plus year subgroups, with about 150, 28 and 57 TCR-sequenced participants respectively.

What the work shows at the level of the full study, not this receptor alone: Participants were mostly white British and included more females than males, and it was suggested by the authors that clonal diversity may have been underestimated. Reportedly, almost half of the unique spike-specific TCRs recognized epitopes lying outside the regions that are mutated in the B.1.351 and B.1.1.7 variants. The 56-69-year group was small, and its depth increase did not reach significance, likely because of low power. Conclusions about previously exposed vaccinees are limited, since just a handful of AZD1222 recipients were seropositive for SARS-CoV-2 at baseline. Spike-specific TCR breadth and depth rose significantly after two AZD1222 doses compared with day 0 and with MenACWY recipients. The whole spike protein was spanned by vaccine-associated CD4 TCRs, and dominant responses were seen in regions 160-218 and 743-854. No day 14 peak-response samples were available, so repertoires were characterized only after the peak T cell response.

The CDR3 regions of human TCRbeta chains were subjected to immunosequencing. Per the source publication's procedure: Repertoire TCRs were matched against a reference library of SARS-CoV-2-specific TCRs generated with the MIRA antigen-specificity platform. Breadth was defined as the fraction of unique TCRs that were SARS-CoV-2-associated, and depth was defined as the fraction of total T cells that were SARS-CoV-2-associated. Using the MIRA data, each spike-specific TCR was mapped to the spike region that the TCR reacts to and placed in a CD4 or CD8 class. Log10-transformed breadth and depth values were compared by one-way ANOVA with Sidak's multiple comparisons tests. The table comes from immuneACCESS by way of TCRdb, which keeps in-frame sequences with V and J called. Part of the clones is missing from these tables; in studies checked, under half for an unresolved V gene and the rest for unknown reasons. The DNA was the basis for D and trimming; V, J and clone size are from that table. Across this sample there are 88,000 or so clones, with around nine tenths seen only once. The ten biggest clones cover roughly 4.9% of the sample.

V is cut back by 9 bases and J by 4 bases, with 5 bases in the junction unmatched. The germline V gene yields SNHLY for CDR1 and FYNNEI for CDR2. The cysteine opens and the phenylalanine closes a CDR3 of 12 amino acids. Here the CDR3 DNA is all that survives: 36 bases in frame from base 1. The time point label, as the study defines it: about 28 days (+/-7) after the second vaccine dose. AZD1222 recipients whose second dose came at about 4 weeks and those whose second dose came at about 12 weeks were combined into one group, since spike-specific TCR depth and breadth did not differ between the two schedules. Samples from vaccinated people were obtained from the UK trials COV001 and COV002, which included a single-blind randomized controlled phase 2/3 trial of AZD1222 (ChAdOx1 nCoV-19) in healthy adults. For TCRbeta chain sequencing, PBMC samples were collected from trial participants at day 0 and at day 28 after the second dose.

The sample was peripheral blood, taken 28 days after the second AZD1222 dose. The TCR was taken from an adult who received the AZD1222 COVID-19 vaccine. The chain uses TRBV2 and TRBJ1-2; 7 of the junction bases match TRBD1. In nucleotide form, the sequence is TGTGCCAGAAGGACAGGAGCCTATGGCTACACCTTC. Its translation is CARRTGAYGYTF.